The rows below give T cell receptor beta chains drawn from one sample of a study of identical twins. TCRdb ran MiXCR on the 5' RACE reads and lists one entry per CDR3 protein. The sample yields approximately 670,000 distinct CDR3 sequences, approximately 6% seen once. The sample taken for sequencing was naive T cells sorted from blood. The receptors come from a man younger than 35 in good health. Each CDR3 is given with its conserved first and last residue. Fields, in order: D gene, V gene, clone size, J gene, CDR3 protein, CDR3 DNA. A D gene is named only where the DNA matches it firmly. Clone size is stated in some rows and not others, as once, few, many or a class when expanded.

>TRBD2|TRBV20-1|many|TRBJ2-3
CSARDLIAGSDTQYF
TGCAGTGCTAGAGATTTGATAGCGGGATCTGATACGCAGTATTTT
>TRBD1|TRBV7-6|few|TRBJ2-1
CASSFRTGRNNEQFF
TGTGCCAGCAGCTTCAGGACAGGGAGGAACAATGAGCAGTTCTTC
>NA|TRBV12-3/TRBV12-4|NA|TRBJ2-1
CASSLVTRVSNEQFF
TGTGCCAGCAGTTTGGTAACTAGGGTGTCCAATGAGCAGTTCTTC
>NA|TRBV20-1|many|TRBJ2-1
CSAGSGRDYNEQFF
TGCAGTGCTGGATCAGGACGAGACTACAATGAGCAGTTCTTC
>TRBD2|TRBV7-2|NA|TRBJ2-7
CASKLAGSYEQYF
TGTGCCAGCAAGCTAGCGGGTTCCTACGAGCAGTACTTC
>TRBD2|TRBV7-3|many|TRBJ2-1
CASSLIAGEYNEQFF
TGTGCCAGCAGCTTAATAGCGGGAGAGTACAATGAGCAGTTCTTC
>NA|TRBV18|NA|TRBJ2-5
CASSPKDRGETQYF
TGTGCCAGCTCACCTAAGGACAGAGGAGAGACCCAGTACTTC
>NA|TRBV29-1|many|TRBJ1-1
CSGKTGGATGAFF
TGCAGCGGAAAGACAGGTGGGGCCACTGGAGCTTTCTTT
>TRBD1|TRBV29-1|few|TRBJ2-5
CSGQGAGETQYF
TGCAGCGGACAGGGGGCTGGAGAGACCCAGTACTTC
>NA|TRBV3-1|NA|TRBJ2-7
CASSQDPSPSYEQYF
TGTGCCAGCAGCCAAGATCCCTCCCCCAGCTACGAGCAGTACTTC
>NA|TRBV7-2|NA|TRBJ2-5
CASSPDSYPRETQYF
TGTGCCAGCAGCCCTGACTCATACCCGAGGGAGACCCAGTACTTC
>TRBD2|TRBV18|many|TRBJ2-1
CASSPGLAGTYNEQFF
TGTGCCAGCTCACCGGGACTAGCGGGGACCTACAATGAGCAGTTCTTC
>TRBD2|TRBV20-1|many|TRBJ2-5
CSASEAGGLKETQYF
TGCAGTGCTTCTGAAGCGGGAGGGTTAAAAGAGACCCAGTACTTC
>NA|TRBV27|many|TRBJ1-4
CASSLSRANEKLFF
TGTGCCAGCAGTTTGTCGAGGGCCAATGAAAAACTGTTTTTT
>NA|TRBV20-1|many|TRBJ1-4
CSARDIGDLNEKLFF
TGCAGTGCTAGAGATATCGGGGACTTAAATGAAAAACTGTTTTTT
>NA|TRBV9|NA|TRBJ1-6
CASSVGGDLGSPLHF
TGTGCCAGCAGCGTTGGGGGGGACCTTGGTTCACCCCTCCACTTT
>NA|TRBV29-1|many|TRBJ1-1
CSVEPGQNTEAFF
TGCAGCGTCGAGCCGGGACAGAACACTGAAGCTTTCTTT
>TRBD1|TRBV9|many|TRBJ2-2
CASSLTGGPLSGELFF
TGTGCCAGCAGCTTAACAGGGGGCCCACTTTCCGGGGAGCTGTTTTTT
>TRBD2|TRBV7-2|NA|TRBJ2-1
CASSKERESGEQFF
TGTGCCAGCAGCAAAGAGCGGGAGAGCGGTGAGCAGTTCTTC
>NA|TRBV5-5|few|TRBJ2-4
CASSPEGWHIQYF
TGTGCCAGCAGCCCGGAAGGGTGGCACATTCAGTACTTC
>NA|TRBV2|few|TRBJ2-1
CASNNPNANEQFF
TGTGCCAGCAACAACCCAAACGCGAATGAGCAGTTCTTC
>NA|TRBV20-1|many|TRBJ1-5
CSARDSRPLVYSNQPQHF
TGCAGTGCTAGAGATTCCAGGCCTTTAGTTTATAGCAATCAGCCCCAGCATTTT
>NA|TRBV7-2|few|TRBJ2-7
CASSLAPDGSSYEQYF
TGTGCCAGCAGCTTAGCGCCCGACGGGAGCTCCTACGAGCAGTACTTC
>NA|TRBV4-3|many|TRBJ2-2
CASSQVRAGELFF
TGCGCCAGCAGCCAAGTGCGGGCCGGGGAGCTGTTTTTT
>NA|TRBV20-1|NA|TRBJ1-5
CSASMLKSNQPQHF
TGCAGTGCTAGTATGCTAAAAAGCAATCAGCCCCAGCATTTT
>NA|TRBV11-3|few|TRBJ2-2
CASRPSETTGELFF
TGTGCCAGCAGGCCGAGCGAGACCACCGGGGAGCTGTTTTTT
>TRBD2|TRBV11-2|NA|TRBJ2-6
CASSLGIAGLLSGANVLTF
TGTGCCAGCAGCCTAGGAATAGCGGGCTTACTCTCTGGGGCCAACGTCCTGACTTTC
>TRBD1|TRBV4-3|many|TRBJ2-3
CASSQDEGTGVSDTQYF
TGCGCCAGCAGCCAAGACGAAGGGACAGGCGTCTCAGATACGCAGTATTTT
>NA|TRBV12-3/TRBV12-4|many|TRBJ2-4
CASTRESKNIQYF
TGTGCCAGCACCAGAGAGTCCAAAAACATTCAGTACTTC
>NA|TRBV7-9|few|TRBJ2-2
CASSSDLLNTGELFF
TGTGCCAGCAGCTCAGACTTACTTAACACCGGGGAGCTGTTTTTT
>TRBD1|TRBV6-1|few|TRBJ2-7
CASKVTGGSYEQYF
TGTGCCAGCAAAGTGACAGGGGGCTCCTACGAGCAGTACTTC
>NA|TRBV20-1|few|TRBJ2-5
CSARNQIGETQYF
TGCAGTGCTAGAAATCAGATCGGAGAGACCCAGTACTTC
>TRBD1|TRBV9|few|TRBJ2-5
CASSVTGVGETQYF
TGTGCCAGCAGCGTGACAGGGGTCGGAGAGACCCAGTACTTC
>NA|TRBV7-8|few|TRBJ2-5
CASSPNRRGRETQYF
TGTGCCAGCAGCCCGAATCGGCGCGGCCGCGAGACCCAGTACTTC
>TRBD1|TRBV4-3|few|TRBJ1-6
CASSQRGTEYSPLHF
TGCGCCAGCAGCCAACGCGGGACAGAGTATTCACCCCTCCACTTT
>NA|TRBV12-3/TRBV12-4|NA|TRBJ2-2
CASSPGLGELFF
TGTGCCAGCAGTCCGGGACTGGGGGAGCTGTTTTTT